This T cell receptor beta chain derives from a study of blood T cell repertoires in COVID-19. Study information: Collection of acute and convalescent COVID-19 samples took place in the United States, Italy and Spain. The cDNA or gDNA used as material had been derived from T cells, B-cell-depleted T cells, or PBMCs.

All enrollees were roughly 18 to 89 years old and from about 24 US areas. People in the exposed group encountered a COVID-19 case within 2 weeks before entering the study. This CDR3 contains 12 residues. The V end lost 5 bases, the J end lost 3 bases, and 10 bases lay between the germline ends. CDR1 and CDR2 (germline): SQVTM, ANQGSEA. Method: immunoSEQ multiplex PCR; TCRdb's copy keeps in-frame clones and lacks some. The sample lists 300,000 to 350,000 clones, roughly 86% occurring once. This sequence joins TRBV29-1 and TRBJ2-5; D not certain. Sequencing input: PBMCs or T cells enriched from blood (not recorded which). The origin of this receptor is a woman aged 30 to 39 who had been exposed to COVID-19. The CDR3, as DNA: TGCAGCGTTCGAAGAGATGAAGAGACCCAGTACTTC. Protein sequence: CSVRRDEETQYF. Full variable domain (missing parts from reference TRBV29-1 and TRBJ2-5): SAVISQKPSRDICQRGTSLTIQCQVDSQVTMMFWYRQQPGQSLTLIATANQGSEATYESGFVIDKFPISRPNLTFSTLTVSNMSPEDSSIYLCSVRRDEETQYFGPGTRLLVL.